The following is a TCR beta chain sequence with its context. Its specificity is unknown. The sample comes from a study of identical twins. CDR3 length equals 15 residues. V lost 5 bases and J 0 bases, leaving 11 bases between the germline ends. Per the germline V gene, CDR1 is SGHTA and CDR2 is FQGNSA. Each CDR3 protein is one row after TCRdb ran MiXCR on the 5' RACE reads. The sample has approximately 700,000 distinct CDR3 sequences, 18% seen once. Study outcomes and limitations: With monozygotic twins, out-of-frame TCR alpha sharing exceeded what models estimated.

The same sample was also studied in work on T cells expressing NK-cell markers.

The sequenced material came from PBMCs. The TCR was taken from a woman under 30 in good health. The genes are TRBV7-2 and TRBJ1-3; D remains ambiguous. The CDR3 sequence is CASSQTRDSGNTIYF. CDR3 DNA sequence: TGTGCCAGCAGCCAAACGCGGGACTCTGGAAACACCATATATTTT.